The 23 T cell receptor beta chains below come from one sample, sequenced in a study of T cells after yellow fever vaccination. TCRdb redid the calling of the 5' RACE reads with MiXCR, one entry per CDR3 protein. The table has about 220,000 distinct CDR3 sequences, roughly 6.3% seen once. Sequences were derived from CD4+ T cells sorted from PBMCs, sampled on the day of the yellow fever booster vaccination. All receptors derive from a man aged 25-45 years who received the YFV17D yellow fever vaccine.

Only a few counts were recorded for this clonotype. The chain joins TRBV7-9 to TRBJ2-1, with 12 bases lining up with TRBD1. CDR1 and CDR2 (germline): SEHNR, FQNEAQ (reference sequence). The CDR3 runs to 14 residues. V trimming: 11 bases; J trimming: 9 bases; junction bases outside the gene matches: 11. CDR3: CAGGTGGGHGEQFF. Here the CDR3 DNA reads TGTGCCGGCGGGACAGGGGGCGGGCATGGTGAGCAGTTCTTC.

This clonotype was picked up many times. The chain employs TRBV11-2 and TRBJ2-2; D gene ambiguous. V was clipped by 0 bases and J by 4 bases, with 6 bases between them. CDR3 length: 14 amino acids. The germline V gene encodes CDR1 SGHAT and CDR2 FQNNGV. CDR3 region: CASSLDWTTGELFF. CDR3 nucleotide sequence: TGTGCCAGCAGCTTAGATTGGACCACCGGGGAGCTGTTTTTT.

The chain couples TRBV3-1 to TRBJ2-1, with 9 bases that match TRBD2. The length of the CDR3 is 16 residues. J gave up 4 bases and V 0 bases, and 4 bases lay outside the gene matches. CDR1 is LGHDT and CDR2 is YNNKEL in the germline V gene (reference sequence). The CDR3 DNA reads TGTGCCAGCAGCCAAGAGTGGCGGGAGGGATACAATGAGCAGTTCTTC. Residues: CASSQEWREGYNEQFF.

V and J are TRBV5-1 and TRBJ2-3; D is undetermined. Germline V gene sequence: CDR1 SGHRS, CDR2 YFSETQ. Trimming cost V 4 bases and J 3 bases, with 18 bases left between them. This CDR3 comprises 16 residues. The CDR3, as DNA: TGCGCCAGCAGCCCTAAAGTCGGCGACGGTACAGATACGCAGTATTTT. This sequence encodes CASSPKVGDGTDTQYF.

This clonotype was detected ten times or more. This chain uses TRBV12-3 or TRBV12-4 with TRBJ2-7; no firm D call. The CDR3 has 12 residues. Trimming removed 3 bases at V and 5 bases at J, with 8 bases between. CDR3 residues: CASSFSRNEQYF. CDR3 bases: TGTGCCAGCAGTTTTTCCCGGAACGAGCAGTACTTC.

This clonotype was counted many times. This chain connects TRBV10-3 to TRBJ2-3; the D gene is possibly TRBD1 (6 bases). The CDR3 sequence is 15 residues long. Germline assignment: CDR1 ENHRY and CDR2 SYGVKD. V dropped 2 bases and J dropped 1 base, with 10 bases sitting between them. CDR3 in DNA: TGTGCCATCAGTGAGGAATACAGGGGCACAGATACGCAGTATTTT. Protein sequence: CAISEEYRGTDTQYF.

This clonotype was found many times. V gene TRBV5-1 combines with J gene TRBJ2-5; 7 bases are shared with TRBD1. The CDR3 sequence is 13 residues long. With V trimmed by 2 bases and J by 5 bases, 3 bases remained unmatched. Germline assignment: CDR1 SGHRS and CDR2 YFSETQ. CDR3 sequence (DNA): TGCGCCAGCAGCTTAACAGGGGTGGAGACCCAGTACTTC. Protein product: CASSLTGVETQYF.

This clonotype was picked up a small number of times. V is TRBV27 and J is TRBJ1-2; D is undetermined. The germline V and J ends were trimmed by 7 bases and 5 bases, with 11 bases remaining between them. Germline V lookup: CDR1 MNHEY, CDR2 SMNVEV (reference sequence). This CDR3 has 12 residues. Here the CDR3 DNA reads TGTGCCAGCACCACCCCGGGTTATGGCTACACCTTC. Its protein is CASTTPGYGYTF.

This clonotype has only a few counts. This sequence joins TRBV29-1 and TRBJ1-2; 7 nucleotides line up with TRBD1. V lost 0 bases, J lost 3 bases, and 13 bases stayed unmatched. Germline V lookup: CDR1 SQVTM, CDR2 ANQGSEA. The CDR3 contains 17 residues. CDR3 DNA sequence: TGCAGCGTTGAAGATCGAGAGGGGGCGACGTATCACTATGGCTACACCTTC. It is translated as CSVEDREGATYHYGYTF.

This clonotype was found many times. The CDR3: CSVEDMGTYEQYF. In DNA form, the CDR3 reads TGCAGCGTTGAAGATATGGGAACCTACGAGCAGTACTTC. The rearrangement links TRBV29-1 to TRBJ2-7; D is unclear. Germline values: CDR1 SQVTM, CDR2 ANQGSEA. The CDR3 consists of 13 residues. Trimming removed 0 bases at V and 2 bases at J, with 8 bases between.

This clonotype showed up many times. The rearrangement links TRBV9 to TRBJ2-3; TRBD2 agrees at 9 bases. Germline V gives CDR1 SGDLS, CDR2 YYNGEE. V lost 3 bases and J lost 3; bases outside the gene matches: 2. The CDR3 has 14 amino acids. The CDR3 here is CASSGLAATDTQYF. The CDR3 DNA follows: TGTGCCAGCAGCGGACTAGCGGCGACAGATACGCAGTATTTT.

This clonotype was counted ten times or more. This chain connects TRBV5-1 to TRBJ2-2, with 9 nucleotides matching TRBD2. Per the germline V gene, CDR1 is SGHRS and CDR2 is YFSETQ. The CDR3 is 16 amino acids. V lost 0 bases, J lost 4 bases, and 4 bases stayed unmatched. The CDR3 DNA reads as TGCGCCAGCAGCTTGGACCCAGCGGGAGGCACCGGGGAGCTGTTTTTT. Translation gives CASSLDPAGGTGELFF.

This clonotype was recorded a few times. The rearrangement uses TRBV7-2 and TRBJ2-5, with unresolved D. The CDR3 is 14 residues long. Germline V CDR1 and CDR2: SGHTA, FQGNSA. Trimming pared 4 bases from V and 5 bases from J, leaving 14 bases between. The DNA of the CDR3 is TGTGCCAGCAGCTATAGTCAGGCGGCGGAGACCCAGTACTTC. It yields the protein CASSYSQAAETQYF.

Only a few counts were recorded for this clonotype. V usage is TRBV7-6 and J usage is TRBJ2-7; TRBD2 might be the D (5 bases). The CDR3 runs to 15 residues. The ends were cut back, 3 bases at V and 2 bases at J, with 14 bases in the middle. Germline CDR1 is SGHVS and CDR2 is FNYEAQ. This chain's CDR3 is CASSLVASNAYEQYF. The CDR3 nucleotides read TGTGCCAGCAGCTTGGTGGCTAGCAACGCCTACGAGCAGTACTTC.

The chain joins TRBV30 to TRBJ1-5; 9 bases align to TRBD1. Germline CDR1 and CDR2: GTSNPN and SVGIG (reference sequence). With V trimmed by 6 bases and J by 3 bases, 3 bases remained unmatched. CDR3 length: 13 amino acids. CDR3 in DNA: TGTGCCTGTGACAGGGGGGCCAATCAGCCCCAGCATTTT. Its translation: CACDRGANQPQHF.

The chain is built from TRBV12-3 or TRBV12-4 and TRBJ2-7; unclear D gene. The CDR3 length is 13 residues. V gave up 7 bases and J gave up 6 bases, with 16 bases separating them. The CDR3 region is CASTPTSYSEQYF. For the CDR3, the DNA is TGTGCCAGCACCCCGACAAGCTACTCCGAGCAGTACTTC.

This chain connects TRBV7-9 to TRBJ1-1, with D possibly being TRBD1 (6 bases). Germline loops: CDR1 SEHNR, CDR2 FQNEAQ (reference sequence). The CDR3 covers 13 residues. Between the trimmed V and J ends, which lost 3 bases and 4 bases, there was a span of 9 bases. This CDR3 reads CASSLWGPTEAFF. The CDR3 nucleotides are TGTGCCAGCAGCTTGTGGGGGCCCACTGAAGCTTTCTTT.

There are many counts of this clonotype. V is TRBV7-2 and J is TRBJ2-7; the match to TRBD2 covers 12 bases. Germline assignment: CDR1 SGHTA and CDR2 FQGNSA. CDR3 length equals 15 residues. After removal of 3 bases from V and 5 bases from J, the junction contained 5 bases not matched to a gene. The CDR3 nucleotides are TGTGCCAGCAGCTTGACTAGCGGGAGTTTCCACGAGCAGTACTTC. Its translation is CASSLTSGSFHEQYF. Together with reference TRBV7-2 and TRBJ2-7, the CDR3 gives the full variable domain: GAGVSQSPSNKVTEKGKDVELRCDPISGHTALYWYRQSLGQGLEFLIYFQGNSAPDKSGLPSDRFSAERTGGSVSTLTIQRTQQEDSAVYLCASSLTSGSFHEQYFGPGTRLTVT.

This clonotype was seen repeatedly, ten times or more. V gene TRBV5-1 combines with J gene TRBJ2-5, with 10 bases aligning to TRBD2. J was trimmed by 4 bases and V by 4 bases; bases with no gene match: 4. CDR3 length equals 14 residues. Germline V gene data show CDR1 as SGHRS and CDR2 as YFSETQ. DNA of the CDR3: TGCGCCAGCAGCCCTCGGACTAGCGGAGAGACCCAGTACTTC. Protein sequence: CASSPRTSGETQYF.

The chain carries TRBV29-1 and TRBJ2-6; D remains unclear. The CDR3 is 13 amino acids. The V gene's germline CDR1 is SQVTM and CDR2 ANQGSEA. The V end lost 1 base, the J end lost 2 bases, and 3 bases lay between the germline ends. The CDR3 protein is CSVEVTGANVLTF. Written as DNA, the CDR3 is TGCAGCGTTGAAGTCACTGGGGCCAACGTCCTGACTTTC.

This clonotype was observed at least ten times. J is TRBJ2-6 and V is TRBV20-1; D not resolved. The CDR3 is 14 amino acids. Germline CDR1 is DFQATT and CDR2 is SNEGSKA (reference sequence). V dropped 0 bases and J dropped 4 bases, with 7 bases sitting between them. The CDR3 is CSAREGLGANVLTF. CDR3 coding DNA: TGCAGTGCTAGAGAAGGGTTGGGGGCCAACGTCCTGACTTTC.

This clonotype came up many times. The chain is built from TRBV5-1 and TRBJ1-2; maybe TRBD1 (6 bases). Trimming removed 4 bases from V and 6 bases from J, with 16 bases in between. This CDR3 has 14 amino acids. Germline CDR1 SGHRS, CDR2 YFSETQ. The CDR3 region has the DNA TGCGCCAGCAGCCGGGACATCTCCGGGGATGGCTACACCTTC. It yields the protein CASSRDISGDGYTF.

This chain uses TRBV30 with TRBJ2-1; D is ambiguous. Deletions cut 2 bases from V and 8 bases from J, with 16 bases between. The CDR3 consists of 14 residues. Germline CDR1 is GTSNPN and CDR2 is SVGIG (reference sequence). This CDR3 reads CAWSKLSPGDEQFF. For the CDR3, the DNA is TGTGCCTGGAGTAAACTCTCCCCGGGTGATGAGCAGTTCTTC.